The rows below give T cell receptor beta chains drawn from one sample of a study of blood T cell repertoires in COVID-19. The assay was immunoSEQ multiplex PCR, and TCRdb's table has in-frame clones only and misses some. The sample shows approximately 230,000 clones, 70% to 85% of them seen only once. Sequenced sample: peripheral blood. These receptors originate from a man aged 80 or over with acute or convalescent COVID-19. The CDR3 runs from the conserved cysteine through the conserved F or W. The D gene is left open where the match is weak. Rows give clone size only sometimes, using once, few, many, or a class for an expanded clone.

TRBV28	14	TRBJ1-2	-	-	CASSLGAANYGYTF	TGTGCCAGCAGTTTGGGAGCAGCTAACTATGGCTACACCTTC
TRBV15	14	TRBJ1-2	-	-	CATSREGGAYGYTF	TGTGCCACCAGCAGAGAGGGCGGGGCGTATGGCTACACCTTC
TRBV5-1	16	TRBJ1-4	TRBD1	-	CASSLAPGTGGGGLFF	TGCGCCAGCAGCTTGGCCCCCGGGACAGGGGGCGGGGGACTGTTTTTT
TRBV15	14	TRBJ1-1	-	-	CATSRDGQNTEAFF	TGTGCCACCAGCAGAGATGGACAGAACACTGAAGCTTTCTTT
TRBV6-6	11	TRBJ1-5	-	-	CASSQTEPQHF	TGTGCCAGCAGCCAAACGGAGCCCCAGCATTTT
TRBV5-5	15	TRBJ1-1	-	-	CASLGGFYGRTEAFF	TGTGCCAGCCTTGGGGGCTTTTACGGAAGGACTGAAGCTTTCTTT
TRBV29-1	13	TRBJ2-3	-	-	CSVVRGNTDTQYF	TGCAGCGTGGTCAGGGGAAACACAGATACGCAGTATTTT
TRBV3-1/TRBV3-2	15	TRBJ1-2	-	-	CASSQDEARPYGYTF	TGTGCCAGCAGCCAAGATGAGGCACGGCCCTATGGCTACACCTTC
TRBV15	14	TRBJ1-2	-	-	CATSERVRNYGYTF	TGTGCCACCAGCGAGAGGGTACGGAACTATGGCTACACCTTC
TRBV24-1	13	TRBJ1-2	-	once	CATSDLGAGGYTF	TGTGCCACCAGTGATTTAGGAGCGGGAGGCTACACCTTC
TRBV24-1	14	TRBJ1-5	-	-	CATSDSSPTGAQHF	TGTGCCACCAGTGATTCCAGCCCTACCGGGGCCCAGCATTTT
TRBV6-4	16	TRBJ2-3	TRBD2	-	CASSDSALAGADTQYF	TGTGCCAGCAGTGACTCGGCACTAGCGGGGGCGGATACGCAGTATTTT
TRBV7-9	17	TRBJ2-3	TRBD2	once	CASSSALAGGPPRTQYF	TGTGCCAGCAGCTCCGCTTTGGCGGGGGGCCCTCCAAGGACGCAGTATTTT
TRBV25-1	16	TRBJ2-7	TRBD1	-	CASSPLAETGSYEQYF	TGTGCCAGCAGCCCACTCGCCGAGACAGGGAGCTACGAGCAGTACTTC
TRBV28	15	TRBJ2-7	TRBD2	-	CASSLIRGRTYEQYF	TGTGCCAGCAGTTTAATCCGCGGGAGGACCTACGAGCAGTACTTC
TRBV2	14	TRBJ2-7	-	-	CASRQGGGSYEQYF	TGTGCCAGCAGGCAAGGGGGGGGTTCCTACGAGCAGTACTTC
TRBV18	15	TRBJ2-2	TRBD1	-	CASSPGTGDTGELFF	TGTGCCAGCTCGCCCGGGACAGGGGACACCGGGGAGCTGTTTTTT
TRBV2	13	TRBJ1-5	-	many	CASMGGQGQPQHF	TGTGCCAGCATGGGAGGGCAGGGTCAGCCCCAGCATTTT
TRBV10-3	15	TRBJ1-5	-	once	CAISEGVGANQPQHF	TGTGCCATCAGTGAGGGGGTAGGGGCCAATCAGCCCCAGCATTTT
TRBV5-4	18	TRBJ1-1	-	-	CASSNDGIIGPRGTEAFF	TGTGCCAGCAGCAACGACGGTATAATAGGGCCCCGGGGAACTGAAGCTTTCTTT
TRBV4-1	16	TRBJ2-1	TRBD2	-	CAPSPIGGGGYNEQFF	TGCGCCCCCAGCCCAATCGGCGGGGGGGGGTACAATGAGCAGTTCTTC
TRBV28	15	TRBJ2-2	-	-	CASSSIGSVYGELFF	TGTGCCAGCAGTTCGATCGGGTCCGTTTACGGGGAGCTGTTTTTT
TRBV4-1	15	TRBJ1-1	-	-	CASSHQVTMNTEAFF	TGCGCCAGCAGCCATCAGGTGACAATGAACACTGAAGCTTTCTTT
TRBV10-1	14	TRBJ1-2	-	few	CASSPVLIQEGYTF	TGCGCCAGCAGCCCGGTCCTCATCCAGGAAGGCTACACCTTC
TRBV28	17	TRBJ2-2	TRBD1	-	CASRNLAGTGGTGELFF	TGTGCCAGCAGAAACCTTGCCGGGACAGGGGGCACCGGGGAGCTGTTTTTT
TRBV27	12	TRBJ2-7	-	-	CASSSSSYEQYF	TGTGCCAGCAGTTCGAGCTCCTACGAGCAGTACTTC
TRBV10-2	14	TRBJ2-2	-	-	CASSWGRNTGELFF	TGCGCCAGCAGCTGGGGGCGAAACACCGGGGAGCTGTTTTTT
TRBV11-3	17	TRBJ2-1	TRBD2	many	CASSTRSSGSSYNEQFF	TGTGCCAGCAGCACCCGATCTAGCGGGAGCTCCTACAATGAGCAGTTCTTC
TRBV11-2	13	TRBJ1-2	TRBD1	-	CASSLEQGFGYTF	TGTGCCAGCAGCTTAGAACAGGGGTTTGGCTACACCTTC
TRBV10-2	14	TRBJ2-7	-	few	CASSFSLPTYEQYF	TGCGCCAGCAGTTTCTCGCTCCCTACCTACGAGCAGTACTTC
TRBV28	16	TRBJ2-3	TRBD1	-	CASSLAGTASTDTQYF	TGTGCCAGCAGTTTGGCCGGGACAGCATCCACAGATACGCAGTATTTT
TRBV28	19	TRBJ1-6	TRBD1	-	CASSTSPTGASSYNSPLHF	TGTGCCAGCAGTACCTCCCCGACAGGGGCGAGCTCCTATAATTCACCCCTCCACTTT
TRBV6-1	14	TRBJ1-1	-	-	CASSEATGRTEAFF	TGTGCCAGCAGTGAAGCTACAGGGCGGACTGAAGCTTTCTTT
TRBV27	16	TRBJ2-1	TRBD2	-	CASSLLTSLGGGEQFF	TGTGCCAGCAGTTTATTGACTAGTTTGGGGGGGGGTGAGCAGTTCTTC
TRBV7-9	14	TRBJ2-7	-	-	CASSLRETTYEQYF	TGTGCCAGCAGCTTGAGGGAGACTACCTACGAGCAGTACTTC
TRBV7-8	15	TRBJ1-5	-	-	CASTLLRDTNQPQHF	TGTGCCAGCACCTTGCTGAGGGACACCAATCAGCCCCAGCATTTT
TRBV19	16	TRBJ1-4	TRBD1	once	CASSATGGFGNEKLFF	TGTGCCAGTAGTGCCACAGGGGGCTTCGGTAATGAAAAACTGTTTTTT
TRBV7-9	14	TRBJ1-1	-	-	CASSLAPPNTEAFF	TGTGCCAGCAGCTTAGCCCCTCCGAACACTGAAGCTTTCTTT
TRBV5-6	14	TRBJ1-4	TRBD1	few	CASSVNRGEEKLFF	TGTGCCAGCAGCGTCAACAGGGGGGAAGAAAAACTGTTTTTT
TRBV29-1	14	TRBJ1-2	-	-	CSVATGSVLYGYTF	TGCAGCGTTGCAACAGGGTCAGTCCTGTATGGCTACACCTTC
TRBV7-3	13	TRBJ2-5	-	-	CASSSGLQETQYF	TGTGCCAGCAGCTCCGGACTTCAAGAGACCCAGTACTTC
TRBV24-1	15	TRBJ2-3	TRBD1	-	CATSVGQGARDTQYF	TGTGCCACCAGTGTGGGACAGGGGGCGAGAGATACGCAGTATTTT
TRBV24-1	14	TRBJ2-3	-	-	CATSLTGPTDTQYF	TGTGCCACCAGCCTAACAGGGCCCACAGATACGCAGTATTTT
TRBV5-1	12	TRBJ1-2	-	-	CASSFQGLGYTF	TGCGCCAGCAGCTTTCAGGGGCTCGGCTACACCTTC
TRBV5-6	15	TRBJ1-1	-	-	CASSLGPNKNTEAFF	TGTGCCAGCAGCTTGGGGCCGAATAAGAACACTGAAGCTTTCTTT
TRBV2	14	TRBJ1-5	TRBD1	-	CASSGDSLNQPQHF	TGTGCCAGCAGTGGGGACAGCTTAAATCAGCCCCAGCATTTT
TRBV2	14	TRBJ2-2	TRBD1	-	CASRGQGNTGELFF	TGTGCCAGCAGGGGACAGGGAAACACCGGGGAGCTGTTTTTT
TRBV3-1/TRBV3-2	13	TRBJ2-1	-	-	CASSQDTRNEQFF	TGTGCCAGCAGCCAAGATACTAGAAATGAGCAGTTCTTC
TRBV24-1	13	TRBJ2-3	TRBD1	-	CATGTGGVDTQYF	TGTGCCACCGGGACAGGGGGCGTAGATACGCAGTATTTT
TRBV30	12	TRBJ1-3	-	-	CAGQNSGNTIYF	TGTGCCGGACAGAACTCTGGAAACACCATATATTTT
TRBV28	17	TRBJ1-2	TRBD1	few	CASRYPGQGAQSYGYTF	TGTGCCAGCAGATATCCGGGACAGGGGGCGCAGAGCTATGGCTACACCTTC
TRBV7-2	14	TRBJ1-1	TRBD1	once	CASSGQGGGTEAFF	TGTGCCAGCTCGGGACAGGGAGGGGGCACTGAAGCTTTCTTT
TRBV3-1/TRBV3-2	12	TRBJ2-3	-	-	CASSPDYYTQYF	TGTGCCAGCAGCCCTGACTACTATACGCAGTATTTT
TRBV5-4	17	TRBJ2-2	-	once	CASSLAFGQGRDGELFF	TGTGCCAGCAGCTTGGCCTTTGGCCAAGGGCGGGACGGGGAGCTGTTTTTT
TRBV6-6	14	TRBJ2-2	TRBD1	-	CASRDRGGTGELFF	TGTGCCAGTCGGGACAGGGGCGGTACCGGGGAGCTGTTTTTT
TRBV12-3/TRBV12-4	13	TRBJ2-2	-	once	CASSLRFAGELFF	TGTGCCAGCAGTTTGAGATTTGCCGGGGAGCTGTTTTTT
TRBV11-2	18	TRBJ2-4	TRBD2	-	CASSGGLAGGLAKNIQYF	TGTGCCAGCAGCGGCGGACTAGCGGGGGGTCTAGCCAAAAACATTCAGTACTTC
TRBV6-5	13	TRBJ2-1	-	-	CASRLGTYNEQFF	TGTGCCAGCAGACTAGGAACCTACAATGAGCAGTTCTTC
TRBV28	11	TRBJ2-5	-	-	CASSPRETQYF	TGTGCCAGCAGTCCACGGGAGACCCAGTACTTC
TRBV19	14	TRBJ2-7	-	-	CASSIWTTTGEQYF	TGTGCCAGTAGTATTTGGACGACTACGGGGGAGCAGTACTTC